This is a list of T cell receptor beta chains from one sample in a study of shared clonotypes between healthy human individuals. Using immunoSEQ multiplex PCR, the repertoire was profiled, and TCRdb retains in-frame clones only, with some absent. The sample has about 580,000 clones, 95% to 98% seen once; the top ten hold approximately 0.3%. Specimen: naive CD8+ T cells sorted from blood. The receptors stem from a man aged 25 to 40 in good health. Both conserved end residues are part of each CDR3. The D gene is left open where the match is weak. Expanded clones are given a class, and other clones once, few, many or no size at all.

V	size	J	D	CDR3	DNA
TRBV19	.	TRBJ1-1	TRBD1	CASTTWEGAVDGTEAFF	TGTGCCAGTACCACCTGGGAGGGGGCGGTTGATGGCACTGAAGCTTTCTTT
TRBV5-1	.	TRBJ2-7	.	CASSFIGESYEQYF	TGCGCCAGCAGCTTTATCGGGGAATCCTACGAGCAGTACTTC
TRBV25-1	.	TRBJ1-1	.	CASSEGVNTEAFF	TGTGCCAGCAGTGAGGGTGTGAACACTGAAGCTTTCTTT
TRBV20-1	.	TRBJ2-5	.	CSARGETQYF	TGCAGTGCAAGGGGGGAGACCCAGTACTTC
TRBV28	once	TRBJ1-1	TRBD1	CASSPLGQATEAFF	TGTGCCAGCAGTCCACTTGGACAGGCAACTGAAGCTTTCTTT
TRBV15	.	TRBJ2-7	.	CATSYDLLSSYEQYF	TGTGCCACCAGCTACGACCTACTGAGCTCCTACGAGCAGTACTTC
TRBV14	.	TRBJ2-5	TRBD2	CASSQGLAGAWETQYF	TGTGCCAGCAGCCAAGGACTAGCGGGAGCCTGGGAGACCCAGTACTTC
TRBV28	.	TRBJ2-5	.	CASSTFSGQETQYF	TGTGCCAGCAGCACCTTTAGCGGTCAAGAGACCCAGTACTTC
TRBV7-8	.	TRBJ2-7	.	CASSVPGTSYEQYF	TGTGCCAGCAGCGTTCCCGGGACCTCCTACGAGCAGTACTTC
TRBV9	.	TRBJ2-5	TRBD1	CASSAGTAINF	TGTGCCAGCAGCGCCGGGACAGCAATCAACTTC
TRBV5-6	.	TRBJ1-3	.	CASSSDRDSGNTIYF	TGTGCCAGCAGCTCCGACAGAGACTCTGGAAACACCATATATTTT
TRBV9	once	TRBJ2-5	TRBD2	CASSPWTSGGSQETQYF	TGTGCCAGCAGCCCCTGGACTAGCGGGGGGAGCCAAGAGACCCAGTACTTC
TRBV5-4	.	TRBJ2-1	.	CASSLDTGGLAGFYNEQFF	TGTGCCAGCAGCTTGGATACAGGGGGCCTAGCGGGTTTCTACAATGAGCAGTTCTTC
TRBV27	.	TRBJ2-1	.	CASSFKEVREQFF	TGTGCCAGCAGTTTCAAGGAGGTAAGGGAGCAGTTCTTC
TRBV20-1	.	TRBJ2-1	.	CSAKLVNEQFF	TGCAGTGCTAAACTAGTCAATGAGCAGTTCTTC
TRBV7-9	.	TRBJ2-7	TRBD1	CASSPPGTGYEQYF	TGTGCCAGCAGCCCTCCAGGGACAGGGTACGAGCAGTACTTC
TRBV7-9	.	TRBJ1-2	TRBD1	CASSPGQLYGYTF	TGTGCCAGCAGCCCGGGACAGCTATATGGCTACACCTTC
TRBV2	.	TRBJ1-3	.	CANRSPAPPGNTIYF	TGTGCCAACCGATCTCCCGCCCCTCCTGGAAACACCATATATTTT
TRBV5-6	.	TRBJ2-1	TRBD2	CASNLAGVLWGYNEQFF	TGTGCCAGCAACTTAGCGGGAGTGCTCTGGGGGTACAATGAGCAGTTCTTC
TRBV7-9	.	TRBJ2-1	.	CASSFKDEQFF	TGTGCCAGCAGTTTCAAAGATGAGCAGTTCTTC
TRBV7-6	.	TRBJ2-6	.	CASSLEVFSGANVLTF	TGTGCCAGCAGCTTAGAGGTGTTCTCTGGGGCCAACGTCCTGACTTTC
TRBV5-5	.	TRBJ1-3	TRBD1	CASSLTTGGSGNTIYF	TGTGCCAGCAGTCTCACAACAGGGGGCTCTGGAAACACCATATATTTT
TRBV11-2	.	TRBJ2-3	TRBD1	CASSLGYGTGDTSTDTQYF	TGTGCCAGCAGCTTAGGTTACGGGACAGGGGATACTAGCACAGATACGCAGTATTTT
TRBV29-1	.	TRBJ2-7	TRBD1	CSVTDRVHEQYF	TGCAGCGTAACTGACAGGGTCCACGAGCAGTACTTC
TRBV27	.	TRBJ2-4	.	CASSSEPAAKNIQYF	TGTGCCAGCAGTTCGGAACCGGCTGCCAAAAACATTCAGTACTTC
TRBV2	.	TRBJ2-7	TRBD2	CASRLAQSYEQYF	TGTGCCAGCAGACTAGCGCAATCCTACGAGCAGTACTTC
TRBV20-1	once	TRBJ1-2	.	CSAGQSGYTF	TGCAGTGCTGGTCAGTCTGGCTACACCTTC
TRBV6-5	.	TRBJ2-2	TRBD2	CASIAGLETGELFF	TGTGCCAGCATAGCGGGACTGGAAACCGGGGAGCTGTTTTTT
TRBV27	.	TRBJ2-7	TRBD1	CASSFGQGSYEQYF	TGTGCCAGCAGTTTCGGACAGGGCTCCTACGAGCAGTACTTC
TRBV27	.	TRBJ2-2	TRBD2	CASTGREGRIGGELFF	TGTGCCAGCACGGGGCGGGAGGGCCGAATTGGCGGGGAGCTGTTTTTT
TRBV11-2	.	TRBJ1-2	.	CASSSPVGAYGYTF	TGTGCCAGCAGCTCACCGGTAGGGGCCTATGGCTACACCTTC
TRBV2	.	TRBJ1-5	.	CASSGRAGNQPQHF	TGTGCCAGCAGTGGCAGGGCCGGCAATCAGCCCCAGCATTTT
TRBV29-1	.	TRBJ2-1	.	CSVGSNEQFF	TGCAGCGTTGGTTCCAATGAGCAGTTCTTC
TRBV2	once	TRBJ2-7	TRBD2	CASSVTGGDYEQYF	TGTGCCAGCAGTGTAACGGGAGGAGATTACGAGCAGTACTTC
TRBV6-5	.	TRBJ2-7	.	CASSIDPTYEQYF	TGTGCCAGCAGCATAGACCCCACCTACGAGCAGTACTTC
TRBV5-1	once	TRBJ2-5	TRBD1	CASSLTNRQGPRETQYF	TGCGCCAGCAGCTTAACAAATCGACAGGGTCCCCGGGAGACCCAGTACTTC
TRBV9	.	TRBJ2-1	.	CASSNKGLSGEQFF	TGTGCCAGCAGCAATAAAGGCCTAAGCGGCGAGCAGTTCTTC
TRBV29-1	.	TRBJ1-1	.	CSASGRFGRDFF	TGCAGCGCATCCGGCCGGTTCGGTAGAGATTTCTTT
TRBV9	.	TRBJ2-2	.	CASSPDRGELFF	TGTGCCAGCAGCCCCGACCGCGGGGAGCTGTTTTTT
TRBV10-3	.	TRBJ2-7	TRBD1	CAISARDSAYEQYF	TGTGCCATCAGTGCCCGGGACAGCGCTTACGAGCAGTACTTC
TRBV4-3	few	TRBJ2-3	TRBD2	CASSQEVGGSNTDTQYF	TGCGCCAGCAGCCAAGAAGTCGGCGGGAGTAACACAGATACGCAGTATTTT
TRBV28	.	TRBJ2-1	TRBD2	CATNPPTSGSNSYNEQFF	TGTGCCACCAACCCCCCAACTAGCGGGAGTAACTCCTACAATGAGCAGTTCTTC
TRBV5-1	.	TRBJ2-3	.	CASMEGVSTDTQYF	TGCGCCAGCATGGAGGGAGTTAGCACAGATACGCAGTATTTT
TRBV5-1	.	TRBJ2-1	.	CASSLDRTLYNEQFF	TGCGCCAGCAGCTTAGACAGGACCTTATACAATGAGCAGTTCTTC
TRBV6-5	once	TRBJ2-2	.	CASSYYSGTGELFF	TGTGCCAGCAGTTACTATAGCGGTACTGGGGAGCTGTTTTTT
TRBV14	.	TRBJ2-2	.	CASSQAFTNTGELFF	TGTGCCAGCAGCCAAGCCTTCACGAACACCGGGGAGCTGTTTTTT
TRBV7-2	.	TRBJ2-7	.	CASSPNLVTYEQYF	TGTGCCAGCAGCCCCAATCTCGTAACCTACGAGCAGTACTTC
TRBV10-3	.	TRBJ2-7	TRBD2	CAISEWEGFSYEQYF	TGTGCCATCAGTGAGTGGGAGGGTTTCTCCTACGAGCAGTACTTC
TRBV7-9	.	TRBJ2-1	TRBD1	CASSYGQGAYNEQFF	TGTGCCAGCAGCTACGGGCAGGGGGCTTACAATGAGCAGTTCTTC
TRBV2	.	TRBJ2-1	.	CASSGQNNEQFF	TGTGCCAGCAGCGGACAGAACAATGAGCAGTTCTTC
TRBV5-5	once	TRBJ2-7	.	CASSEQVPSYEQYF	TGTGCCAGCAGCGAACAGGTTCCCTCCTACGAGCAGTACTTC
TRBV27	.	TRBJ2-7	.	CASSFEGLNEQYF	TGTGCCAGCAGTTTTGAGGGACTCAACGAGCAGTACTTC
TRBV7-9	.	TRBJ2-7	TRBD2	CASSFTPLAGGIEQYF	TGTGCCAGCAGCTTCACCCCCCTAGCGGGAGGCATCGAGCAGTACTTC
TRBV6-5	.	TRBJ2-1	.	CASSYDLQGREQFF	TGTGCCAGCAGTTACGACCTACAGGGACGTGAGCAGTTCTTC
TRBV2	.	TRBJ2-1	TRBD2	CASRERGQFF	TGTGCCAGCAGGGAGCGGGGGCAGTTCTTC
TRBV9	.	TRBJ1-2	TRBD1	CASSVTTGTGIGYTF	TGTGCCAGCAGCGTCACCACCGGGACAGGGATTGGCTACACCTTC